Following are 8 T cell receptor beta chains from one sample sequenced in a study of cytomegalovirus exposure and HLA in healthy donors (dated by TCRdb to 2015 to 2018). Library preparation was by the immunoSEQ multiplex PCR assay. For the multiplex PCR, a mixture combining 60 forward primers for TCR Vbeta segments and 13 reverse primers for TCR Jbeta segments was used. TCRdb re-hosts the immuneACCESS table, in-frame sequences only. Its copies lack some clones; in the studies checked, an unresolved V gene accounts for under half of them, and the cause for the rest is not known. In this sample's table one finds about 130,000 clones. The leading ten clones occupy 2% of the sample. What was sequenced was PBMCs. Receptor source: a woman aged 60-75 years in good health and CMV-seronegative.

The chain couples TRBV6-5 to TRBJ2-7; D is unclear. Germline CDR1 is MNHEY and CDR2 is SVGAGI. The length of the CDR3 is 13 residues. Trimming took off 2 bases at V and 3 bases at J, with 8 bases between the two ends. In DNA form, the CDR3 reads TGTGCCAGCAGTTACGCGGAGAGCTACGAGCAGTACTTC. Encoded protein: CASSYAESYEQYF.

V is TRBV5-5 and J is TRBJ2-7, with D unclear. This CDR3 has 12 residues. Trimming shortened V by 0 bases and J by 4 bases, and 5 bases separated the two germline ends. Germline values: CDR1 SGHKS, CDR2 YYEKEE (reference sequence). CDR3 nucleotide sequence: TGTGCCAGCAGCTTGGATAGATACGAGCAGTACTTC. Translating it yields CASSLDRYEQYF.

To note about this clone: One end of the junction does not line up with germline, which may come from a read error. This chain uses TRBV7-7 with TRBJ2-5; a possible D gene is TRBD2 (5 bases). Germline lookup yields CDR1 SSHAT and CDR2 FNYEAQ (reference sequence). The CDR3 totals 15 residues. Here the CDR3 reads CASSLVGSSGETQYF. The DNA of the CDR3 is TGTGCTAGCAGCTTAGTGGGGAGTTCGGGGGAGACCCAGTACTTC. Full variable domain (missing parts from reference TRBV7-7 and TRBJ2-5): GAGVSQSPRYKVTKRGQDVTLRCDPISSHATLYWYQQALGQGPEFLTYFNYEAQPDKSGLPSDRFSAERPEGSISTLTIQRTEQRDSAMYRCASSLVGSSGETQYFGPGTRLLVL.

The CDR3 loop reads CASSTLPGTGETQYF. CDR3 DNA sequence: TGTGCCAGCAGCACCCTACCCGGGACAGGAGAGACCCAGTACTTC. V usage is TRBV7-9 and J usage is TRBJ2-5; 8 nucleotides agree with TRBD1. V dropped 5 bases and J dropped 4; count of bases not matched to a gene: 9. CDR1 is SEHNR and CDR2 is FQNEAQ in the germline V gene (reference sequence). The CDR3 is 15 residues long.

The J gene is TRBJ2-1, the V gene TRBV6-5; 7 bases agree with TRBD1. The CDR3 length is 15 residues. V shed 3 bases, J shed 4 bases, and the junction held 6 bases outside the gene matches. The germline gives CDR1 MNHEY, CDR2 SVGAGI. In nucleotides, the CDR3 is TGTGCCAGCAGTTATTCAGGGACAGTTTACAATGAGCAGTTCTTC. Its protein product is CASSYSGTVYNEQFF.

The chain uses TRBV7-6 and TRBJ2-1; TRBD1 might be the D (6 bases). Germline CDR1 reads SGHVS; CDR2 reads FNYEAQ. CDR3 length equals 16 residues. Trimming cost V 7 bases and J 4 bases, with 20 bases left between them. The CDR3 DNA reads TGTGCCAGCACTCAGACGGGGACACTTTTTTACAATGAGCAGTTCTTC. Protein sequence: CASTQTGTLFYNEQFF. The whole variable domain, remainder taken from reference TRBV7-6 and TRBJ2-1, is GAGVSQSPRYKVTKRGQDVALRCDPISGHVSLYWYRQALGQGPEFLTYFNYEAQQDKSGLPNDRFSAERPEGSISTLTIQRTEQRDSAMYRCASTQTGTLFYNEQFFGPGTRLTVL.

This chain connects TRBV7-3 to TRBJ2-2, with 12 bases identical to TRBD2. V lost 5 bases to trimming and J lost 0 bases; unmatched junction nucleotides: 4. Germline lookup yields CDR1 SGHTA and CDR2 FQGTGA. The CDR3 covers 17 residues. Here the CDR3 reads CASSQGLAGPNTGELFF. The CDR3 nucleotides are TGTGCCAGCAGCCAAGGACTAGCGGGACCGAACACCGGGGAGCTGTTTTTT.

V gene TRBV18 combines with J gene TRBJ1-1; a weak D match, TRBD1 (5 bases). Looked up from germline, CDR1 is KGHSH and CDR2 is LQKENI. This CDR3 has 16 residues. The ends were cut back, 3 bases at V and 4 bases at J, with 18 bases in the middle. The CDR3: CASSPQGHRSTTEAFF. For the CDR3, the DNA is TGTGCCAGCTCACCGCAGGGCCATCGATCTACCACTGAAGCTTTCTTT.